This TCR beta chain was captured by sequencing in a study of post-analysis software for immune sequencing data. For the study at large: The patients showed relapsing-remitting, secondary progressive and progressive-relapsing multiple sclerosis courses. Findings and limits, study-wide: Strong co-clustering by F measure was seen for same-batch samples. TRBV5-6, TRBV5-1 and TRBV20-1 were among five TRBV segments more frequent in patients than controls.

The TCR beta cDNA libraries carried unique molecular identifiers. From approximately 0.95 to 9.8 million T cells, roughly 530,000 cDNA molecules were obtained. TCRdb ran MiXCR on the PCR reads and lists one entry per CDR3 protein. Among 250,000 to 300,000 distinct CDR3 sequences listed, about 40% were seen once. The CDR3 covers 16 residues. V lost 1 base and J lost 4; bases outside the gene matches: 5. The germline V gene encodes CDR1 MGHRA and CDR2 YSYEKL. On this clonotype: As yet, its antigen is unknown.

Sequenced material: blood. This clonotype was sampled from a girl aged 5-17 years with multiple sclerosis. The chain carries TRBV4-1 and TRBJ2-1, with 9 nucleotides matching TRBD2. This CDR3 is CASSQVLAGFYNEQFF. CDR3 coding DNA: TGCGCCAGCAGCCAAGTTCTAGCGGGGTTTTACAATGAGCAGTTCTTC.